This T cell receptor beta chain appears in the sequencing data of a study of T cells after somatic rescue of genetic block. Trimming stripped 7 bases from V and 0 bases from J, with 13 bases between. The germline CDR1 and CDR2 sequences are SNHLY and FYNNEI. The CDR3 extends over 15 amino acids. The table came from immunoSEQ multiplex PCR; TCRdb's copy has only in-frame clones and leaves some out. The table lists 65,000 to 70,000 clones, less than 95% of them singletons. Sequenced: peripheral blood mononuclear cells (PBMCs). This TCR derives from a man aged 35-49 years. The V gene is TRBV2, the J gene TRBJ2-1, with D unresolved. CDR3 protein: CASNPQANSYNEQFF. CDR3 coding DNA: TGTGCCAGCAATCCACAAGCAAACTCCTACAATGAGCAGTTCTTC.